This T cell receptor (beta chain) was sequenced in a study of beta chain features in type 1 diabetes. With 5 bases removed from V and 7 bases from J, the gap between germline ends came to 5 bases. The CDR3 totals 11 residues. Germline V gives CDR1 MNHNY, CDR2 SVGAGI (reference sequence). All of the isolated RNA was reverse transcribed, so expressed TCRB transcripts were sequenced. Measured with immunoSEQ multiplex PCR; TCRdb has only the in-frame clones, and not every one. The data hold about 290,000 clones, with approximately 8.1% observed a single time. The receptor was isolated from a woman in her late teens or twenties in good health. V and J are TRBV6-6 and TRBJ2-2; D remains unclear. The sample comprised central memory CD4+ T cells from blood. The CDR3 is CASSDFGELFF. CDR3 in DNA: TGTGCCAGCAGTGATTTCGGGGAGCTGTTTTTT.